One sample yielded the 21 T cell receptor beta chains listed below, sequenced in a study of cytomegalovirus exposure and HLA in healthy donors. Both 60 Vbeta primers and 13 Jbeta primers went into the PCR. This table comes from immunoSEQ multiplex PCR, and its TCRdb copy is limited to in-frame clones, with some not included. The profile shows fewer than 200,000 clones, approximately 82% of them singletons. What was sequenced was PBMCs. These receptors were obtained from a girl aged 2 to 9 in good health and CMV-seropositive.

This clone came up a few times. This chain links TRBV6-6 with TRBJ1-2; unclear D gene. The CDR3 is made up of 14 amino acids. The ends were cut back, 4 bases at V and 6 bases at J, with 15 bases in the middle. Germline V gene sequence: CDR1 MNHNY, CDR2 SVGAGI (reference sequence). CDR3 sequence (DNA): TGTGCCAGCAGTTCATTGTCCGGAGAGGATGGCTACACCTTC. This gives the protein CASSSLSGEDGYTF.

The chain uses TRBV27 and TRBJ1-1; the D is unclear. This CDR3 has 13 amino acids. The germline V gene has CDR1 MNHEY and CDR2 SMNVEV (reference sequence). V lost 3 bases and J lost 3, with 8 bases in between. As DNA, the CDR3 is TGTGCCAGCAGTTTCCTCCCTTACACTGAAGCTTTCTTT. It translates to CASSFLPYTEAFF.

This clone has only a few counts. The gene calls are TRBV5-1 and TRBJ2-2; D not resolved. Germline V lookup: CDR1 SGHRS, CDR2 YFSETQ. The CDR3 is 13 amino acids. V gave up 0 bases and J gave up 5 bases, with 5 bases separating them. CDR3 bases: TGCGCCAGCAGCTTGGGTCCAACCGGGGAGCTGTTTTTT. Its translation: CASSLGPTGELFF.

The V and J genes are TRBV7-3 and TRBJ1-1; TRBD1 is a possible D gene (5 bases). The germline V gene has CDR1 SGHTA and CDR2 FQGTGA. This CDR3 has 15 residues. With 0 bases removed from V and 4 bases from J, the gap between germline ends came to 12 bases. DNA of the CDR3: TGTGCCAGCAGCTTAACCCTTGGGGGAGGCACTGAAGCTTTCTTT. Translated, it gives CASSLTLGGGTEAFF. Complete variable domain (other parts from reference TRBV7-3 and TRBJ1-1): GAGVSQTPSNKVTEKGKYVELRCDPISGHTALYWYRQSLGQGPEFLIYFQGTGAADDSGLPNDRFFAVRPEGSVSTLKIQRTERGDSAVYLCASSLTLGGGTEAFFGQGTRLTVV.

This chain connects TRBV25-1 to TRBJ1-2; unclear D gene. Germline V CDR1 and CDR2: MGHDK, SYGVNS. The germline V and J ends were trimmed by 1 base and 8 bases, with 14 bases remaining between them. The CDR3 contains 14 residues. CDR3 DNA sequence: TGTGCCAGCAGTGAATTCGTGGCAGAGGGCGGCTACACCTTC. This codes for CASSEFVAEGGYTF.

This clone was detected only once. The chain uses TRBV6-1 and TRBJ2-1, with TRBD1 identical over 10 bases. Germline loops: CDR1 MNHNS, CDR2 SASEGT. After removal of 3 bases from V and 12 bases from J, the junction contained 8 bases not matched to a gene. There are 14 residues in the CDR3. The CDR3 nucleotides are TGTGCCAGCAGTGAGCAGACAGGGGGCCGGGGGCAGTTCTTC. Translation: CASSEQTGGRGQFF.

V and J are TRBV6-5 and TRBJ2-5; 8 nucleotides match TRBD2. Trimming took 8 bases from V and 4 from J; bases not matched to a gene: 6. The CDR3 loop spans 13 amino acids. CDR1 is MNHEY, CDR2 SVGAGI, per germline. The CDR3 bases are TGTGCCAGCCAAAAGCGGGAGTCAGAGACCCAGTACTTC. It yields the protein CASQKRESETQYF.

The chain couples TRBV5-4 to TRBJ1-1; D gene uncertain. The CDR3 has 13 residues. CDR1 and CDR2 from the germline V gene are SGHNT and YYREEE (reference sequence). Trimming removed 2 bases at V and 2 bases at J, with 7 bases between. The CDR3 reads CASSFRGNTEAFF. The CDR3 coding sequence is TGTGCCAGCAGCTTCCGGGGTAACACTGAAGCTTTCTTT.

The chain uses TRBV19 and TRBJ2-5; the match to TRBD2 covers 7 bases. This CDR3 contains 15 residues. The junction had 12 bases not matched to a gene; V was cut back by 8 bases and J by 3 bases. CDR1 LNHDA and CDR2 SQIVND come from the germline V gene (reference sequence). The CDR3 bases are TGTGCCAGTGGTAAAACAACGGGACTAAAAGAGACCCAGTACTTC. Its translation: CASGKTTGLKETQYF. Based on the CDR3 plus reference TRBV19 and TRBJ2-5, the full variable domain is DGGITQSPKYLFRKEGQNVTLSCEQNLNHDAMYWYRQDPGQGLRLIYYSQIVNDFQKGDIAEGYSVSREKKESFPLTVTSAQKNPTAFYLCASGKTTGLKETQYFGPGTRLLVL.

This rearrangement joins TRBV27 to TRBJ2-7; 12 nucleotides agree with TRBD1. The V gene's germline CDR1 is MNHEY and CDR2 SMNVEV (reference sequence). V lost 4 bases, J lost 3 bases, and 4 bases stayed unmatched. The length of the CDR3 is 15 residues. The chain's CDR3 is CASSSGQGAFYEQYF. The CDR3, as DNA: TGTGCCAGCAGTTCGGGACAGGGGGCATTCTACGAGCAGTACTTC.

Concerning this clone itself: This sample also contains other DNA sequences that code for the same CDR3. The chain uses TRBV7-2 and TRBJ2-5; 11 nucleotides match TRBD2. The CDR3 sequence is 16 residues long. CDR1 and CDR2 from the germline V gene are SGHTA and FQGNSA. Trimming took 1 base from V and 3 from J; bases not matched to a gene: 4. The CDR3 region has the DNA TGTGCCAGCAGCTTAGTGGGGACTAGCGGAAAAGAGACCCAGTACTTC. Residues: CASSLVGTSGKETQYF.

The chain employs TRBV28 and TRBJ1-2, with 7 bases matching TRBD1. The CDR3 totals 14 residues. J was trimmed by 3 bases and V by 6 bases; bases with no gene match: 7. Germline V gene sequence: CDR1 MDHEN, CDR2 SYDVKM. This CDR3 reads CASRDRFRYYGYTF. CDR3 coding DNA: TGTGCCAGCAGGGACAGGTTCAGATACTATGGCTACACCTTC.

The CDR3 sequence: CASSYSLGGPYNEQFF. In nucleotides, the CDR3 is TGTGCCAGCAGTTACAGTTTGGGAGGGCCTTACAATGAGCAGTTCTTC. V is TRBV6-5 and J is TRBJ2-1; 7 bases map to TRBD2. The CDR3 spans 16 residues. Trimming at V came to 2 bases and at J to 4 bases, leaving 8 bases not matched to a gene. CDR1 MNHEY and CDR2 SVGAGI come from the germline V gene.

The chain carries TRBV11-3 and TRBJ2-1; perhaps TRBD2 as D (6 bases). Germline V gene sequence: CDR1 SGHNT, CDR2 YENEEA. The V end lost 5 bases, the J end lost 4 bases, and 18 bases lay between the germline ends. The length of the CDR3 is 16 residues. Written as DNA, the CDR3 is TGTGCCAGCAGCCCCGGGGGTTGGCAGGCGTACAATGAGCAGTTCTTC. Protein: CASSPGGWQAYNEQFF.

This chain connects TRBV5-4 to TRBJ2-1; 11 bases map to TRBD2. The V gene's germline CDR1 is SGHNT and CDR2 YYREEE (reference sequence). V trimming: 1 base; J trimming: 9 bases; junction bases outside the gene matches: 9. The CDR3 covers 16 residues. CDR3 amino acids: CASSLQASGGQSEQFF. The CDR3 DNA reads as TGTGCCAGCAGCTTGCAGGCTAGCGGGGGGCAGAGTGAGCAGTTCTTC.

This rearrangement joins TRBV7-9 to TRBJ1-2; D is possibly TRBD1 (5 bases). With 5 bases removed from V and 6 bases from J, the gap between germline ends came to 19 bases. Germline V gene lookup returns CDR1 SEHNR and CDR2 FQNEAQ (reference sequence). This CDR3 is 15 amino acids long. DNA of the CDR3: TGTGCCAGCAGCCGGGAGACTTATGACAGCAATGGCTACACCTTC. Its translation is CASSRETYDSNGYTF.

The chain employs TRBV27 and TRBJ1-4; D is unclear. Trimming shortened V by 4 bases and J by 0 bases, and 9 bases separated the two germline ends. CDR1 and CDR2 (germline): MNHEY, SMNVEV (reference sequence). This CDR3 spans 15 amino acids. The CDR3 protein is CASSSTVATNEKLFF. The CDR3 DNA reads TGTGCCAGCAGTTCAACAGTTGCAACTAATGAAAAACTGTTTTTT.

The chain links TRBV19 to TRBJ1-2, with 8 nucleotides matching TRBD1. The germline gives CDR1 LNHDA, CDR2 SQIVND (reference sequence). The CDR3 loop spans 14 amino acids. J lost 3 bases, V lost 5 bases, and 5 bases had no gene match. CDR3: CASSSPGQDYGYTF. DNA for the CDR3: TGTGCCAGTAGTTCACCGGGACAGGACTATGGCTACACCTTC.

This clone came up once. The chain's CDR3 is CASSYFAGGVTDTQYF. The CDR3 DNA reads as TGTGCCAGCAGTTATTTCGCGGGGGGGGTGACAGATACGCAGTATTTT. The chain carries TRBV6-6 and TRBJ2-3, with 9 bases identical to TRBD2. Germline CDR1 MNHNY, CDR2 SVGAGI (reference sequence). The CDR3 extends over 16 amino acids. V dropped 3 bases and J dropped 3; count of bases not matched to a gene: 7.

This chain joins TRBV28 and TRBJ2-3, with TRBD2 identical over 11 bases. Germline CDR1 MDHEN, CDR2 SYDVKM. V trimming: 6 bases; J trimming: 4 bases; junction bases outside the gene matches: 6. CDR3 length: 15 amino acids. Here the CDR3 reads CASSKLAGEADTQYF. In nucleotides, the CDR3 is TGTGCCAGCAGCAAACTAGCGGGAGAGGCAGATACGCAGTATTTT.

J is TRBJ2-1 and V is TRBV27; D is unclear. CDR3 length: 15 amino acids. Germline V gene lookup returns CDR1 MNHEY and CDR2 SMNVEV (reference sequence). Trimming stripped 3 bases from V and 3 bases from J, with 12 bases between. CDR3 sequence reads: CASSFDKQFYNEQFF. CDR3 DNA: TGTGCCAGCAGTTTCGACAAACAGTTCTACAATGAGCAGTTCTTC.